This T cell receptor (beta chain) is from a study of early stage breast cancer tumors. Study at large: ER+/PR+/HER2- status applied to about 75% of the 16 invasive breast tumors.

V lost 4 bases and J 4 bases, leaving 7 bases between the germline ends. The CDR3 runs to 13 residues. CDR1 and CDR2 (germline): MNHEY, SVGAGI. This table comes from immunoSEQ multiplex PCR, and its TCRdb copy is limited to in-frame clones, with some not included. Among 25,000 to 35,000 clones, over 70% were seen once, and the ten largest hold about 4.7%. The sequence was collected from a person aged 35-55 years with breast cancer. Sample: blood. The chain joins TRBV6-5 to TRBJ2-2; possible D gene TRBD1, 6 bases. CDR3 loop: CASSSQGTGELFF. In DNA form, the CDR3 reads TGTGCCAGCAGTTCACAGGGCACCGGGGAGCTGTTTTTT.